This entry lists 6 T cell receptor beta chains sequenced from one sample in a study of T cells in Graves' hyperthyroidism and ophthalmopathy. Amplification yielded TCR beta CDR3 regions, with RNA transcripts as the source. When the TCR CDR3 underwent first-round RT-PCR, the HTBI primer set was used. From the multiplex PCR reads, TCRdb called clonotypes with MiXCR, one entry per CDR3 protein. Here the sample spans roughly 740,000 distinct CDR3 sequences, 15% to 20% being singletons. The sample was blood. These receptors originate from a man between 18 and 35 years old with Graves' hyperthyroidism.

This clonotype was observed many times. Written as DNA, the CDR3 is TGCAGTGGAGGGACAGGGGGATCTGAAGCTTTCTTT. The encoded protein is CSGGTGGSEAFF. The chain couples TRBV20-1 to TRBJ1-1, with 11 nucleotides matching TRBD1. Looked up from germline, CDR1 is DFQATT and CDR2 is SNEGSKA (reference sequence). The CDR3 has 12 residues. After removal of 7 bases from V and 6 bases from J, the junction contained 4 bases not matched to a gene.

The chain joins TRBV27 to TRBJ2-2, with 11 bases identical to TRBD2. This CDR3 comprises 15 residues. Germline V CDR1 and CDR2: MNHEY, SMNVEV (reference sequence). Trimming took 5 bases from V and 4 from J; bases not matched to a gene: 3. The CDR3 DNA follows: TGTGCCAGCAGTCTAGCGGGAGGTCTCACCGGGGAGCTGTTTTTT. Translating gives CASSLAGGLTGELFF.

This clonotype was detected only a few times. The CDR3 nucleotides read TGCGCCAGCAGCTTACTAGCGGCGGCAGATACGCAGTATTTT. Translated: CASSLLAAADTQYF. The V and J genes are TRBV5-1 and TRBJ2-3, with 8 bases identical to TRBD2. The CDR3 is made up of 14 amino acids. The J segment lost 4 bases and the V segment lost 2 bases, leaving 3 bases of the junction unmatched. Germline V gene data show CDR1 as SGHRS and CDR2 as YFSETQ.

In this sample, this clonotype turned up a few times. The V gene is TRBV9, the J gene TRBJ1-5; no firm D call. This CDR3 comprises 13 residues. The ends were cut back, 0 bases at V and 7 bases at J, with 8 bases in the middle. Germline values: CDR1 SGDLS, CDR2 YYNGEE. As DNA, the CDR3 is TGTGCCAGCAGCGTAGGCTCCGGCCAGCCCCAGCATTTT. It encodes CASSVGSGQPQHF.

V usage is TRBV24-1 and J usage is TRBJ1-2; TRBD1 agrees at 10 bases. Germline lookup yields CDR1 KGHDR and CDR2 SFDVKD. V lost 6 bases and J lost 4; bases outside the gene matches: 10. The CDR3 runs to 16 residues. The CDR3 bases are TGTGCCACCAGTCAGACTAAGGACAGGGGGACCTATGGCTACACCTTC. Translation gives CATSQTKDRGTYGYTF.

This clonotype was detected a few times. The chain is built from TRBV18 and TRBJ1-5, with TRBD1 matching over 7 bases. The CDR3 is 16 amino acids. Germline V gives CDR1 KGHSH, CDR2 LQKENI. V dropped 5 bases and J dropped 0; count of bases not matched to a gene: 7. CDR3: CASSSGTATSNQPQHF. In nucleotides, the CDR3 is TGTGCCAGCTCATCCGGGACAGCTACTAGCAATCAGCCCCAGCATTTT.